This is a list of T cell receptor beta chains from one sample in a study of blood T cell repertoires in COVID-19. Assay used: immunoSEQ multiplex PCR; TCRdb lists only in-frame clones, some missing. The sample shows 120,000 to 150,000 clones, under 90% of them seen only once. The sample taken for sequencing was peripheral blood. Source of these receptors: a human donor in a cohort sampled during active COVID-19. Each CDR3 is given with its conserved first and last residue. The D gene is left open where the match is weak. Only part of the rows carry a size: once, few, many, or a class if the clone is expanded.

cdr3_length clone_size d_call j_call v_call cdr3_nt cdr3_aa
14 once TRBD1 TRBJ2-7 TRBV4-3 TGCGCCAGCAGCCCGGGGACAGGGGCCTACGAGCAGTACTTC CASSPGTGAYEQYF
13 NA TRBD1 TRBJ2-7 TRBV27 TGTGCCAGCAGTTTAAGGGGAAGGGACAGTAGATATTTC CASSLRGRDSRYF
14 once TRBD1 TRBJ1-5 TRBV6-5 TGTGCCAGTACCCGGGACAGGAGCAATCAGCCCCAGCATTTT CASTRDRSNQPQHF
15 NA NA TRBJ1-2 TRBV7-2 TGTGCCAGCAGCAACCAGGGAGGGGTGGGGTATGGCTACACCTTC CASSNQGGVGYGYTF
14 NA NA TRBJ1-1 TRBV27 TGTGCCAGCAGAGCGCCAGGGATGAACACTGAAGCTTTCTTT CASRAPGMNTEAFF
15 NA NA TRBJ2-2 TRBV5-1 TGCGCCAGCCGAACCGTGGGAGCGAACACCGGGGAGCTGTTTTTT CASRTVGANTGELFF
13 NA NA TRBJ1-1 TRBV18 TGTGCCAGCTCACTAACAGGGCCACTTGAAGCTTTCTTT CASSLTGPLEAFF
18 NA TRBD1 TRBJ1-4 TRBV7-9 TGTGCCAGCAGCTTAGATATTTGGTTGGGACAGGGCCCTGAAAAACTGTTTTTT CASSLDIWLGQGPEKLFF
13 few NA TRBJ1-5 TRBV30 TGTGCCTGGAGTGCCGGTAGCTATCAGCCCCAGCATTTT CAWSAGSYQPQHF
13 NA NA TRBJ1-5 TRBV18 TGTGCCAGCTCACCGGGGAGCGGTCAGCCCCAGCATTTT CASSPGSGQPQHF
15 few NA TRBJ1-1 TRBV4-3 TGCGCCAGCAGCCTAACACTTGGGGCAGACACTGAAGCTTTCTTT CASSLTLGADTEAFF
15 NA TRBD1 TRBJ2-3 TRBV24-1 TGTGCCACCAGTGACTCCACAGGGGTTGCAGATACGCAGTATTTT CATSDSTGVADTQYF
14 NA NA TRBJ2-3 TRBV7-2 TGTGCCAGCAGCTTTGGGGGCTCCACAGATACGCAGTATTTT CASSFGGSTDTQYF
14 NA NA TRBJ1-2 TRBV11-3 TGTGCCAGCAGCCCGTTCGGGTCTAACTATGGCTACACCTTC CASSPFGSNYGYTF
13 NA NA TRBJ2-7 TRBV7-2 TGTGCCAGCAGCTTAGGGCCAGGGGGGGAGCAGTACTTC CASSLGPGGEQYF
16 NA TRBD2 TRBJ2-3 TRBV6-2/TRBV6-3 TGTGCCAGCAGCACGCCGCTAGCGGGCAACACAGATACGCAGTATTTT CASSTPLAGNTDTQYF
12 NA NA TRBJ1-2 TRBV3-1/TRBV3-2 TGTGCCAGCAGCCAACATAGCTATGGCTACACCTTC CASSQHSYGYTF
14 NA NA TRBJ1-3 TRBV9 TGTGCCAGCAGCGTGGAGTTCTCTGGAAACACCATATATTTT CASSVEFSGNTIYF
13 NA TRBD2 TRBJ2-3 TRBV25-1 TGTGCCAGCAAAACTAGCGGGGGCGATACGCAGTATTTT CASKTSGGDTQYF
14 NA TRBD1 TRBJ1-1 TRBV5-5 TGTGCCAGCAGCCGGCAGGGACAGGGAATTGAAGCTTTCTTT CASSRQGQGIEAFF
16 NA TRBD1 TRBJ1-2 TRBV9 TGTGCCAGCAGCACCCGGACAGGGGGCGGTAACTATGGCTACACCTTC CASSTRTGGGNYGYTF
15 NA TRBD1 TRBJ1-4 TRBV3-1/TRBV3-2 TGTGCCAGCAGCCCGCCGGGACAGCGGAATGAAAAACTGTTTTTT CASSPPGQRNEKLFF
15 NA TRBD2 TRBJ2-3 TRBV19 TGTGCCAGTAGTAGGGGCGGGGGGAGCACAGATACGCAGTATTTT CASSRGGGSTDTQYF
14 NA NA TRBJ1-2 TRBV6-1 TGTGCCAGCAGTGAAACAGTACTGAACTATGGCTACACCTTC CASSETVLNYGYTF
16 NA NA TRBJ1-1 TRBV4-2 TGTGCCAGCAGCCTGAGATTAGGGGGTCGGAACACTGAAGCTTTCTTT CASSLRLGGRNTEAFF
16 NA TRBD2 TRBJ2-2 TRBV3-1/TRBV3-2 TGTGCCAGCCGCCCCCAGCGGGGGGCGAACACCGGGGAGCTGTTTTTT CASRPQRGANTGELFF
14 NA NA TRBJ1-2 TRBV6-5 TGTGCCAGCAGCCGCGGCCGCCAGCGGGGAGGCTACACCTTC CASSRGRQRGGYTF
16 NA NA TRBJ2-3 TRBV7-2 TGTGCCAGCAGCTTCCGGGTTGGGGCGGGCACAGATACGCAGTATTTT CASSFRVGAGTDTQYF
14 NA NA TRBJ2-3 TRBV7-6 TGTGCCAGCACCTGGGGGGGGCGCGCAGATACGCAGTATTTT CASTWGGRADTQYF
15 NA NA TRBJ1-6 TRBV9 TGTGCCAGCAGCGCCTCCGGGGTAAATAATTCACCCCTCCACTTT CASSASGVNNSPLHF
14 NA TRBD1 TRBJ1-1 TRBV29-1 TGCAGCGTTGAAGAATCAGGGGGAAACACTGAAGCTTTCTTT CSVEESGGNTEAFF
15 NA TRBD2 TRBJ2-7 TRBV7-2 TGTGCCAGCAGCTTACGCGGGGGTTTCTCCTACGAGCAGTACTTC CASSLRGGFSYEQYF
14 NA NA TRBJ1-1 TRBV15 TGTGCCACCAGCTCCCCGGGTGGGAACACTGAAGCTTTCTTT CATSSPGGNTEAFF
15 NA TRBD1 TRBJ2-2 TRBV7-9 TGTGCCAGCAGCTCGACAGGGACGAACACCGGGGAGCTGTTTTTT CASSSTGTNTGELFF
13 NA NA TRBJ2-7 TRBV29-1 TGCAGCGTTGTAGGCCGCCGGGTCGACGAGCAGTACTTC CSVVGRRVDEQYF
15 once NA TRBJ1-4 TRBV15 TGTGCCACCAGCTTGGGACTAACAACTAATGAAAAACTGTTTTTT CATSLGLTTNEKLFF
14 NA NA TRBJ1-1 TRBV5-4 TGTGCCAGCAGCTTGGACCCACGGGACACTGAAGCTTTCTTT CASSLDPRDTEAFF